This TCR beta chain was retrieved from a study of cytomegalovirus exposure and HLA in healthy donors (dated by TCRdb to 2015 to 2018). For the wider study: The 500 to 700 repertoires of the first cohort and the 95 to 150 validation repertoires were produced on the same platform, according to a later analysis. The aim of the study was to test whether cataloging public T cell receptors could identify signatures of past pathogen exposure. Besides the first cohort of some 670 subjects, a separate validation cohort made up of 95 to 150 different subjects was used. To predict cytomegalovirus infection status, the study brought together high-throughput TCR immunosequencing, statistical association of individual TCRs with disease status, and machine learning. What the research found in general, with its limitations: Subsequent analysis determined that TCRs grouped into clusters in the first cohort also showed a tendency toward co-occurrence across the 90 to 150 validation repertoires, and approximately 93% of cluster scores exceeded 0. The classifier was reported to diagnose cytomegalovirus status with high specificity and sensitivity in both the original cohort and the validation cohort. It was suggested by the authors that the approach could potentially be generalized to other disease states and immunological phenotypes. Most TCR sequences were seen in very few donors, while some public TCRs were found in many individuals. In the study, some 180 TCR beta chains were listed as associated with cytomegalovirus. In vitro tests confirmed that a few of the cytomegalovirus-associated TCR beta chains recognize cytomegalovirus antigens. A later analysis had no HLA typing for the validation cohort, so co-occurrence there was scored across all 120 or so repertoires.

Library method: the immunoSEQ multiplex PCR assay. The study's processing was this. A statistical classification framework was developed to diagnose cytomegalovirus status using the catalog of TCR beta chain sequences. In its TCRdb copy, this immuneACCESS table keeps in-frame sequences only and misses some clones. Where compared with another copy, unresolved V genes explain less than half of these, and the others have no known cause. That table gives V, J and clone size, and the DNA gave D and trimming. The sample table shows roughly 120,000 clones, and almost 90% are seen once. The ten top clones hold roughly 2.1% of the sample. This clone is a singleton in its sample. The antigen this receptor binds is unknown. The record has no base qualities; no much larger clone is one base away. CDR1 LNHNV and CDR2 YYDKDF were looked up in the germline V gene (reference sequence). The germline V end is reduced by 3 bases and the J end by 4 bases; junction bases left unmatched: 4. Taken from cysteine to phenylalanine, the CDR3 has 14 residues. Only CDR3 DNA is held: 42 bases, read in frame from base 1.

The donors belonged to the validation cohort of over a hundred subjects, which was separate from the approximately 700-subject first cohort. The receptor comes from a woman between 18 and 29 years old in good health and CMV-seronegative. The sequence joins TRBV15 to TRBJ2-5, with 8 junctional bases fitting TRBD1. Input material: PBMCs. CDR3 protein: CATSSRRGLETQYF. The nucleotide sequence is TGTGCCACCAGCAGCCGCAGGGGGCTAGAGACCCAGTACTTC.